This paragraph covers one T cell receptor beta chain sequence. This clonotype was seen once. There is no known antigen for this receptor. No much larger clone is present one base from it, and per-base qualities are unavailable. One read offers little support. These data belong to a study of T cell repertoires in cytomegalovirus infection (dated by TCRdb to about 2019). For the wider study: Donor HLA type was relevant to the analysis, because carriage of CMV infection together with the matching HLA type was indicated by public TCR beta signatures. Broad study findings and their caveats: In the ex vivo response, HLA-C-restricted CMV-specific TCR beta clonotypes were dominant, and in two of eight donors the single most frequent clonotype came from this HLA-C-restricted group. Cumulative frequency of public TCR beta family members discriminated carriers of CMV infection plus the relevant HLA type in this cohort and an independent approximately 370-donor cohort.

These reads were obtained on an Illumina HiSeq 1500. Through fastp at Q25 and MiXCR, TCRdb rebuilt clones from the public reads, retaining in-frame beta chains. Rows are unified per CDR3 protein, each entry keeping the most common DNA and genes. This sample comprises around 240,000 distinct CDR3 sequences, roughly 23% of them detected only once. Of the sample, 15% to 20% is held by the ten largest clones. From a lookup of the germline V gene (reference sequence), CDR1 and CDR2 are DFQATT and SNEGSKA. Ends trimmed: V by 5 bases, J by 3 bases; bases unmatched to a gene: 6. Spanning cysteine to phenylalanine, the CDR3 consists of 13 amino acids. Just CDR3 DNA is preserved here, 39 bases in frame from base 1.

This TCR was recovered from a human donor in good health (CMV status not recorded). Some clones in this sample may be carry-over from other donors' samples. Sequencing used CD8+ T cells from PBMCs. The rearranged chain carries TRBV20-1 and TRBJ1-1; TRBD1 fits 7 bases in the junction. The CDR3 has the sequence CSAVDRRDTEAFF. The DNA reads as follows: TGCAGTGCTGTGGACAGGAGGGACACTGAAGCTTTCTTT.